This entry describes one T cell receptor beta chain. Antigen specificity is unknown. V was clipped by 7 bases and J by 1 base; unmatched bases: 12. The CDR3 runs 16 residues. The authors used template switching to add a universal primer site and gave cDNA unique molecular identifiers. TCRdb re-analysed the 5' RACE reads in MiXCR, keeping a single row per CDR3 protein. This sample carries around 450,000 distinct CDR3 sequences, around 14% of them seen once, and the ten largest clones take approximately 0.52%. The data originate from a study of identical twins. Notes on the study in general: For cord blood, abundant beta clonotypes had fewer insertions, unlike memory repertoires, which showed none.

In addition, the sample was reused for a study of yellow fever vaccine responses in identical twins. Per that paper: Reportedly, the T cell response mounted by twins to vaccine seemed partly convergent, partly personalized.

The sample was CD4+ T cells sorted from blood. The rearrangement joins TRBV12-3 or TRBV12-4 to TRBJ1-2; 7 bases match TRBD1. The receptor was derived from a woman aged 18 to 35 in good health. The DNA for the CDR3 is TGTGCCAGCACCGGACAGGACCAGTTTAATAACTATGGCTACACCTTC. Protein: CASTGQDQFNNYGYTF.